A selection of T cell receptor beta chains follows, all from one sample in a study of blood T cell repertoires in COVID-19. TCRdb's copy holds only in-frame clones and misses some; the assay was immunoSEQ multiplex PCR. The sample lists about 92,000 clones, 87% occurring once. Material for sequencing was peripheral blood. The receptors originated from an older woman with COVID-19, enrolled during active disease. Both conserved end residues are part of each CDR3. Fields, in order: V gene, D gene, clone size, J gene, CDR3 DNA, CDR3 protein. A D gene is named only where the DNA matches it firmly. Some rows mark clone size as missing; the rest say once, few, many or name a class of expanded clone.

V gene: TRBV7-2
D gene: TRBD1
clone size: -
J gene: TRBJ2-7
CDR3 DNA: TGTGCCAGCAGCTTCAGAGGGGGACAGGGCGGCGAGCAGTACTTC
CDR3 protein: CASSFRGGQGGEQYF

V gene: TRBV9
D gene: TRBD1
clone size: -
J gene: TRBJ2-1
CDR3 DNA: TGTGCCAGCAGCCCGCGGATACCGGGACAGGGTCGGGATGAGCAGTTCTTC
CDR3 protein: CASSPRIPGQGRDEQFF

V gene: TRBV19
D gene: TRBD1
clone size: -
J gene: TRBJ1-2
CDR3 DNA: TGTGCCAGTAGTATTGCACAGGGGGCAATTGGCTACACCTTC
CDR3 protein: CASSIAQGAIGYTF

V gene: TRBV7-2
D gene: TRBD1
clone size: -
J gene: TRBJ1-1
CDR3 DNA: TGTGCCAGCAGACGACAGGGCATGAACACTGAAGCTTTCTTT
CDR3 protein: CASRRQGMNTEAFF

V gene: TRBV19
D gene: -
clone size: once
J gene: TRBJ1-5
CDR3 DNA: TGTGCCAGTAGTAGCGGCAGGGGAGCGCGTAACAATCAGCCCCAGCATTTT
CDR3 protein: CASSSGRGARNNQPQHF

V gene: TRBV9
D gene: -
clone size: -
J gene: TRBJ2-3
CDR3 DNA: TGTGCCAGCAGCGTAGGCGTTTTGGATACGCAGTATTTT
CDR3 protein: CASSVGVLDTQYF

V gene: TRBV24-1
D gene: TRBD1
clone size: -
J gene: TRBJ1-2
CDR3 DNA: TGTGCCACCAGTGAGGCTGGGACAGGCGGACACTATGGCTACACCTTC
CDR3 protein: CATSEAGTGGHYGYTF

V gene: TRBV6-2/TRBV6-3
D gene: -
clone size: -
J gene: TRBJ1-2
CDR3 DNA: TGTGCCAGCAGTTACTCGGGGGCCTATAACTATGGCTACACCTTC
CDR3 protein: CASSYSGAYNYGYTF

V gene: TRBV4-1
D gene: -
clone size: -
J gene: TRBJ1-1
CDR3 DNA: TGCGCCAGCAGCCAAGATCGGGGTCGCACGAACACTGAAGCTTTCTTT
CDR3 protein: CASSQDRGRTNTEAFF

V gene: TRBV6-2/TRBV6-3
D gene: TRBD2
clone size: -
J gene: TRBJ2-2
CDR3 DNA: TGTGCCAGCAGGCCTCCCCTAGCGGGGGGGATCGCGGCGAACACCGGGGAGCTGTTTTTT
CDR3 protein: CASRPPLAGGIAANTGELFF

V gene: TRBV6-2/TRBV6-3
D gene: -
clone size: -
J gene: TRBJ1-5
CDR3 DNA: TGTGCCAGCAGTTACTACAGCCAACAGCCCCAGCATTTT
CDR3 protein: CASSYYSQQPQHF

V gene: TRBV7-2
D gene: TRBD2
clone size: -
J gene: TRBJ2-3
CDR3 DNA: TGTGCCAGCAGCTTACTTTCGACTAGCGGGGGCACAGATACGCAGTATTTT
CDR3 protein: CASSLLSTSGGTDTQYF

V gene: TRBV10-3
D gene: -
clone size: -
J gene: TRBJ2-7
CDR3 DNA: TGTGCCATCAAGGAGGGTAGCTCCTACGAGCAGTACTTC
CDR3 protein: CAIKEGSSYEQYF

V gene: TRBV6-2/TRBV6-3
D gene: TRBD2
clone size: -
J gene: TRBJ2-3
CDR3 DNA: TGTGCCAGCAGTTCCCCGCCGGGACTAGCGGGGGGCGGCACAGATACGCAGTATTTT
CDR3 protein: CASSSPPGLAGGGTDTQYF

V gene: TRBV6-6
D gene: -
clone size: -
J gene: TRBJ2-5
CDR3 DNA: TGTGCCAGCAACCCTGGACAGCCCCACCATCAAGAGACCCAGTACTTC
CDR3 protein: CASNPGQPHHQETQYF

V gene: TRBV6-2/TRBV6-3
D gene: -
clone size: -
J gene: TRBJ2-5
CDR3 DNA: TGTGCCAGCAGTTACTGGCAGGTGGGAGAGACCCAGTACTTC
CDR3 protein: CASSYWQVGETQYF

V gene: TRBV5-6
D gene: -
clone size: -
J gene: TRBJ2-5
CDR3 DNA: TGTGCCAGCAGCTCCGGAATAAGCGGAGAGACCCAGTACTTC
CDR3 protein: CASSSGISGETQYF

V gene: TRBV19
D gene: -
clone size: -
J gene: TRBJ1-3
CDR3 DNA: TGTGCCAGTAGTGCCAGGACCATATATTTT
CDR3 protein: CASSARTIYF

V gene: TRBV6-5
D gene: -
clone size: -
J gene: TRBJ1-2
CDR3 DNA: TGTGCCAGCAGTAACACAGGATTCTATGGCTACACCTTC
CDR3 protein: CASSNTGFYGYTF

V gene: TRBV10-1
D gene: TRBD1
clone size: once
J gene: TRBJ2-7
CDR3 DNA: TGCGCCACATCCCGGGACAGGGTCTACGAGCAGTACTTC
CDR3 protein: CATSRDRVYEQYF

V gene: TRBV10-3
D gene: -
clone size: once
J gene: TRBJ2-4
CDR3 DNA: TGTGCCATCAGTGAAACAGTTAAAAACATTCAGTACTTC
CDR3 protein: CAISETVKNIQYF

V gene: TRBV5-1
D gene: TRBD2
clone size: -
J gene: TRBJ2-1
CDR3 DNA: TGCGCCAGCAGCTTGGCGGCTAGCGGGGAGGGTGAGCAGTTCTTC
CDR3 protein: CASSLAASGEGEQFF

V gene: TRBV18
D gene: -
clone size: once
J gene: TRBJ1-5
CDR3 DNA: TGTGCCAGCTCACCAGGTCGGGAAAATCAGCCCCAGCATTTT
CDR3 protein: CASSPGRENQPQHF

V gene: TRBV9
D gene: -
clone size: -
J gene: TRBJ1-2
CDR3 DNA: TGTGCCAGCAGCGAGAGGCCCGAAGGTGGCTACACCTTC
CDR3 protein: CASSERPEGGYTF

V gene: TRBV24-1
D gene: TRBD2
clone size: -
J gene: TRBJ2-3
CDR3 DNA: TGTGCCACCAGTGACCCTGGGCGGGGGATGGGCACAGATACGCAGTATTTT
CDR3 protein: CATSDPGRGMGTDTQYF

V gene: TRBV6-4
D gene: TRBD1
clone size: -
J gene: TRBJ1-2
CDR3 DNA: TGTGCCAGCAGTGACAGACAGGGCAATGGCTACACCTTC
CDR3 protein: CASSDRQGNGYTF

V gene: TRBV3-1/TRBV3-2
D gene: TRBD1
clone size: -
J gene: TRBJ2-7
CDR3 DNA: TGTGCCAGCAGCTCAACCTCCGGGACAGGCGTTGACGAGCAGTACTTC
CDR3 protein: CASSSTSGTGVDEQYF

V gene: TRBV12-3/TRBV12-4
D gene: TRBD1
clone size: -
J gene: TRBJ1-3
CDR3 DNA: TGTGCCAGCAGTTTGGGACAGGGCAGGGTAGAATATTTT
CDR3 protein: CASSLGQGRVEYF

V gene: TRBV5-1
D gene: TRBD1
clone size: -
J gene: TRBJ2-1
CDR3 DNA: TGCGCCAGCAGCTTGGGGACAGGGGTGTTGAATGAGCAGTTCTTC
CDR3 protein: CASSLGTGVLNEQFF

V gene: TRBV10-3
D gene: -
clone size: -
J gene: TRBJ1-6
CDR3 DNA: TGTGCCATCAGTGATTGGGCAGGGTCTAATTCACCCCTCCACTTT
CDR3 protein: CAISDWAGSNSPLHF

V gene: TRBV5-6
D gene: -
clone size: -
J gene: TRBJ1-2
CDR3 DNA: TGTGCCAGCAGCTTGGTTCGGGGTTCTAACTATGGCTACACCTTC
CDR3 protein: CASSLVRGSNYGYTF

V gene: TRBV6-1
D gene: TRBD1
clone size: -
J gene: TRBJ1-1
CDR3 DNA: TGTGCCAGCAGTGAAAGAAGGGGGCCCTCCCAAGCTTTCTTT
CDR3 protein: CASSERRGPSQAFF

V gene: TRBV21-1
D gene: -
clone size: -
J gene: TRBJ2-7
CDR3 DNA: TGTGCCAGCACCCGGGACAGGGTATTGTACGAGCAGTACTTC
CDR3 protein: CASTRDRVLYEQYF

V gene: TRBV6-5
D gene: TRBD1
clone size: -
J gene: TRBJ2-3
CDR3 DNA: TGTGCCAGCAGTCGACAGGGGGAAGTAGATACGCAGTATTTT
CDR3 protein: CASSRQGEVDTQYF

V gene: TRBV7-9
D gene: -
clone size: -
J gene: TRBJ1-1
CDR3 DNA: TGTGCCAGCAGCTGGACAGAGAACACTGAAGCTTTCTTT
CDR3 protein: CASSWTENTEAFF

V gene: TRBV3-1/TRBV3-2
D gene: -
clone size: -
J gene: TRBJ2-7
CDR3 DNA: TGTGCCAGCAGCCACCCAAATACCCGGAGTCCGTACTTC
CDR3 protein: CASSHPNTRSPYF

V gene: TRBV24-1
D gene: -
clone size: few
J gene: TRBJ1-1
CDR3 DNA: TGTGCCACCAGTGATACAGGATCGGCGGCTTTCTTT
CDR3 protein: CATSDTGSAAFF

V gene: TRBV5-1
D gene: -
clone size: -
J gene: TRBJ2-2
CDR3 DNA: TGCGCCAGCAGACTGAAGGGGTTCCTGAACACCGGGGAGCTGTTTTTT
CDR3 protein: CASRLKGFLNTGELFF

V gene: TRBV7-2
D gene: -
clone size: -
J gene: TRBJ1-4
CDR3 DNA: TGTGCCAGCGGATGGGGCAGGAGCGCTGAAAAACTGTTTTTT
CDR3 protein: CASGWGRSAEKLFF

V gene: TRBV12-5
D gene: -
clone size: -
J gene: TRBJ2-5
CDR3 DNA: TGTGCTAGTGGTACTACAGGGCATGAGGAGACCCAGTACTTC
CDR3 protein: CASGTTGHEETQYF

V gene: TRBV29-1
D gene: -
clone size: -
J gene: TRBJ2-7
CDR3 DNA: TGCAGCGTTGGGCGGGACGGCTACGAGCAGTACTTC
CDR3 protein: CSVGRDGYEQYF

V gene: TRBV7-9
D gene: -
clone size: -
J gene: TRBJ2-2
CDR3 DNA: TGTGCCAGCAGCTTAACAGCAGGCACCGGGGAGCTGTTTTTT
CDR3 protein: CASSLTAGTGELFF

V gene: TRBV29-1
D gene: -
clone size: -
J gene: TRBJ1-6
CDR3 DNA: TGCAGCGCCGCGCGGTGGTCAACCTATAATTCACCCCTCCACTTT
CDR3 protein: CSAARWSTYNSPLHF

V gene: TRBV5-1
D gene: TRBD2
clone size: -
J gene: TRBJ2-1
CDR3 DNA: TGCGCCAGCAGCTTGCGGTCGGGGGGGCGCGACAATGAGCAGTTCTTC
CDR3 protein: CASSLRSGGRDNEQFF

V gene: TRBV2
D gene: TRBD1
clone size: few
J gene: TRBJ1-1
CDR3 DNA: TGTGCCATGTGGGACAGGGACACTGAAGCTTTCTTT
CDR3 protein: CAMWDRDTEAFF

V gene: TRBV6-5
D gene: -
clone size: few
J gene: TRBJ2-7
CDR3 DNA: TGTGCCAGCAGTTACTCGTCACCCCTAGGCTACGAGCAGTACTTC
CDR3 protein: CASSYSSPLGYEQYF

V gene: TRBV5-8
D gene: TRBD1
clone size: once
J gene: TRBJ1-2
CDR3 DNA: TGTGCCAGCAGCGCCAGACAGGGCGGTGGCTACACCTTC
CDR3 protein: CASSARQGGGYTF

V gene: TRBV7-2
D gene: -
clone size: -
J gene: TRBJ2-7
CDR3 DNA: TGTGCCAGCAGCTTAGTGTTGGCAGTAACCTACGAGCAGTACTTC
CDR3 protein: CASSLVLAVTYEQYF

V gene: TRBV30
D gene: -
clone size: -
J gene: TRBJ1-1
CDR3 DNA: TGTGCCTGGAGTCCAGGGCCGCACACTGAAGCTTTCTTT
CDR3 protein: CAWSPGPHTEAFF

V gene: TRBV2
D gene: TRBD2
clone size: -
J gene: TRBJ2-5
CDR3 DNA: TGTGCCAGCAGACCGGGACTAGGGGAAGAGACCCAGTACTTC
CDR3 protein: CASRPGLGEETQYF

V gene: TRBV30
D gene: -
clone size: -
J gene: TRBJ1-1
CDR3 DNA: TGTGCCTGGAATCCAGGGATGAACACTGAAGCTTTCTTT
CDR3 protein: CAWNPGMNTEAFF

V gene: TRBV20-1
D gene: -
clone size: -
J gene: TRBJ2-7
CDR3 DNA: TGCAGTGCTAGACAGTACCCCGAGCAGTACTTC
CDR3 protein: CSARQYPEQYF

V gene: TRBV20-1
D gene: TRBD1
clone size: few
J gene: TRBJ1-6
CDR3 DNA: TGCAGTGCTAGTGCCCCGGGACAGGGTCCTTCACCCCTCCACTTT
CDR3 protein: CSASAPGQGPSPLHF

V gene: TRBV19
D gene: -
clone size: once
J gene: TRBJ1-5
CDR3 DNA: TGTGCCACCCACCCAGGGGAATTCCGCCAGCCCCAGCATTTT
CDR3 protein: CATHPGEFRQPQHF

V gene: TRBV6-5
D gene: -
clone size: -
J gene: TRBJ1-5
CDR3 DNA: TGTGCCAGCAGTTACTCAATGGGTTGGAGGGAGCCCCAGCATTTT
CDR3 protein: CASSYSMGWREPQHF